This T cell receptor (beta chain) is drawn from a study of cytomegalovirus exposure and HLA in healthy donors. Study-wide findings and caveats: TCR beta sequences reportedly predicted the HLA-A and HLA-B alleles of most subjects accurately.

Germline CDR1 and CDR2: MNHEY and SMNVEV (reference sequence). This CDR3 region has 15 residues. Trimming took off 4 bases at V and 7 bases at J, with 17 bases between the two ends. Notes on this clone: The antigen remains undetermined.

13 Jbeta primers and 60 Vbeta primers were used for the PCR. Method: immunoSEQ multiplex PCR; TCRdb's copy keeps in-frame clones and lacks some. The sample holds 80,000 to 130,000 clones, approximately 73% seen once. Sequencing was performed on PBMCs. The chain links TRBV27 to TRBJ1-5, with D possibly being TRBD1 (5 bases). The receptor's source is a woman aged 50 to 60 in good health and CMV-seropositive. CDR3 sequence: CASSYTFGTGQPQHF. The CDR3 DNA sequence: TGTGCCAGCAGTTACACGTTTGGGACTGGACAGCCCCAGCATTTT.